Below, one T cell receptor (beta chain) is given with its context. This clonotype was picked up a small number of times. The antigen it recognizes is unknown. No much larger clone exists at a distance of one base, and base qualities are not known. These data originate in a study of T cell repertoires in cytomegalovirus infection (dated by TCRdb to 2018 to 2020). Concerning the study at large: Alongside well-studied HLA-B-restricted epitopes, the peptide stimulations were aimed at recently identified HLA-C-restricted CMV epitopes, whose presentation resists viral immunomodulation. Donor HLA type was relevant to the analysis, as public TCR beta signatures indicated carriage of CMV infection together with the matching HLA type.

Instrument on record: Illumina HiSeq 1500. The public sequencing data were trimmed at Q25 with fastp and processed into clonotypes with MiXCR by TCRdb, which kept only in-frame beta chains. Rows with one shared CDR3 protein collapse into an entry with the most common genes and DNA. The sample table contains approximately 730,000 distinct CDR3 sequences; only one count was recorded for around 30% of them. Of the sample, roughly 18% falls within the top ten clones. Here is what the overall study found, with its caveats: Carriers of CMV infection plus the relevant HLA type were discriminated by the cumulative frequency of public TCR beta family members in the study cohort and in an independent 352-donor cohort. The ex vivo response was dominated by HLA-C-restricted CMV-specific TCR beta clonotypes, and the single most frequent clonotype in two of eight donors was supplied by these HLA-C-restricted clonotypes.

Reading the label with the study, this specimen's treatment or condition is: in vitro stimulation with specific CMV peptide epitopes to enrich CMV-specific T cells. The receptor comes from a human donor in good health (CMV status not recorded). Some clones in this sample may be carry-over from other donors' samples. Material: cultured PBMCs, obtained from culture after CMV antigen stimulation.

The CDR3 reads CASSLGIGWDNEQFF. The base sequence is TGTGCCAGCAGTTTAGGGATAGGCTGGGACAATGAGCAGTTCTTC. The V gene is TRBV12-3 or TRBV12-4 and the J gene is TRBJ2-1; confidence is insufficient to name the D gene. From the cysteine through the phenylalanine, the CDR3 covers 15 amino acids. Only the CDR3 part of the read is kept: 45 bases, read in frame from the first base. The junction shows trimming of 1 base on V and 5 bases on J, plus 12 bases between the germline ends.